Below, 32 T cell receptor beta chains from the same sample are listed, as sequenced in a study of blood T cell repertoires in COVID-19. Clones were read by immunoSEQ multiplex PCR, and TCRdb kept only the in-frame ones, dropping some. The sample has some 340,000 clones, around 83% seen once; the top ten hold approximately 3.1%. The sequenced sample was peripheral blood. Source of these receptors: a man aged 30 to 39 with active or convalescent COVID-19.

The chain links TRBV7-9 to TRBJ2-1; 8 bases are a match to TRBD2. The CDR3 consists of 15 residues. The V and J ends lost 0 bases and 11 bases, in that order; junction bases with no gene match: 9. The germline gives CDR1 SEHNR, CDR2 FQNEAQ (reference sequence). The CDR3 sequence is CASSLAPGGGRQQFF. CDR3 nucleotide sequence: TGTGCCAGCAGCTTAGCGCCGGGCGGGGGGAGGCAGCAGTTCTTC.

The rearrangement uses TRBV7-2 and TRBJ1-3; D possibly corresponds to TRBD1 (6 bases). Germline-derived CDR1 and CDR2 are SGHTA and FQGNSA. V was pared by 1 base and J by 0 bases, with 13 bases between. The CDR3 is made up of 17 amino acids. CDR3 sequence (DNA): TGTGCCAGCAGCTTAGAAAGGCCAGGGGTCTCTGGAAACACCATATATTTT. Amino acid sequence: CASSLERPGVSGNTIYF.

The chain carries TRBV5-1 and TRBJ2-7; possibly TRBD1 for D (7 bases). This CDR3 region has 17 residues. The germline CDR1 and CDR2 sequences are SGHRS and YFSETQ. V was trimmed by 2 bases and J by 3 bases, leaving 21 bases between them. DNA for the CDR3: TGCGCCAGCAGCTTTGGGCCGGGGGACAGTAGCGACTACGAGCAGTACTTC. This gives the protein CASSFGPGDSSDYEQYF.

V usage is TRBV19 and J usage is TRBJ1-1, with D perhaps matching TRBD1 (6 bases). V was cut by 4 bases and J by 1 base, with 10 bases left in between. The CDR3 spans 14 residues. CDR1 and CDR2 (germline): LNHDA, SQIVND (reference sequence). CDR3 amino acids: CASSTGARNTEAFF. The CDR3 DNA is TGTGCCAGTAGTACAGGGGCGCGGAACACTGAAGCTTTCTTT.

The rearrangement uses TRBV9 and TRBJ1-3; possibly TRBD1 for D (6 bases). Per the germline V gene, CDR1 is SGDLS and CDR2 is YYNGEE. This CDR3 contains 16 residues. V was trimmed by 0 bases and J by 0 bases, leaving 10 bases between them. The chain's CDR3 is CASSVAGGHSGNTIYF. For the CDR3, the DNA is TGTGCCAGCAGCGTAGCGGGGGGGCACTCTGGAAACACCATATATTTT.

The gene calls are TRBV29-1 and TRBJ2-7; 7 bases line up with TRBD2. The germline CDR1 and CDR2 sequences are SQVTM and ANQGSEA. Trimming at V came to 4 bases and at J to 3 bases, leaving 12 bases not matched to a gene. The CDR3 is 15 residues long. The CDR3, as DNA: TGCAGCGTTGGGAGGGAGGGAGGCTTTTACTACGAGCAGTACTTC. Amino acid sequence: CSVGREGGFYYEQYF.

The rearrangement joins TRBV2 to TRBJ2-1; D is perhaps TRBD2 (5 bases). From germline, CDR1 is SNHLY and CDR2 FYNNEI. V lost 8 bases, J lost 3 bases, and 11 bases lay in between. The CDR3 loop spans 13 amino acids. CDR3 nucleotide sequence: TGTGCCAGCGGGCTGGAGGACTACAATGAGCAGTTCTTC. This sequence encodes CASGLEDYNEQFF. The whole variable domain, filled in from reference TRBV2 and TRBJ2-1, reads EPEVTQTPSHQVTQMGQEVILRCVPISNHLYFYWYRQILGQKVEFLVSFYNNEISEKSEIFDDQFSVERPDGSNFTLKIRSTKLEDSAMYFCASGLEDYNEQFFGPGTRLTVL.

Comment on this clone: Other DNA sequences in the same sample also yield this CDR3. The chain is built from TRBV6-4 and TRBJ2-3, with a weak D call TRBD2 (6 bases). Germline-derived CDR1 and CDR2 are MRHNA and SNTAGT. The CDR3 length is 12 residues. Trimming took 4 bases from V and 4 from J, leaving 6 bases between them. The CDR3 region is CASSGGADTQYF. The CDR3 nucleotides are TGTGCCAGCAGTGGGGGGGCAGATACGCAGTATTTT.

The gene calls are TRBV7-2 and TRBJ2-1, with TRBD2 matching over 11 bases. This CDR3 is built from 15 residues. With V trimmed by 4 bases and J by 8 bases, 7 bases remained unmatched. Per germline, CDR1 SGHTA and CDR2 FQGNSA. The CDR3 protein is CASSSQTSGVDEQFF. CDR3 sequence (DNA): TGTGCCAGCAGCTCTCAGACTAGCGGGGTAGATGAGCAGTTCTTC.

J is TRBJ1-1 and V is TRBV6-7; no reliable D call. TRBV6-7 is sorted into the ORF group, with uncertain function. The V and J ends lost 2 bases and 3 bases respectively, with 16 bases between them. CDR3 length: 16 amino acids. CDR3 nucleotide sequence: TGTGCCAGCAGTTACGCCTCGACATGTTCGCACACTGAAGCTTTCTTT. This translates into CASSYASTCSHTEAFF.

This sequence joins TRBV3-1 (or the pseudogene TRBV3-2) and TRBJ2-7; D call uncertain. In germline, CDR1 is LGHDT, CDR2 YNNKEL (reference sequence). The V end lost 0 bases, the J end lost 0 bases, and 6 bases lay between the germline ends. The CDR3 is 14 amino acids. CDR3 protein: CASSQELLSYEQYF. CDR3 bases: TGTGCCAGCAGCCAAGAACTCCTCTCCTACGAGCAGTACTTC.

The chain employs TRBV4-2 and TRBJ2-1; possibly TRBD1 for D (5 bases). Trimming left V 3 bases short and J 3 bases short, with 18 bases between. The CDR3 has 17 amino acids. CDR1 LGHNA and CDR2 YNFKEQ come from the germline V gene. CDR3 loop: CASSHTLGRVDYNEQFF. The DNA for the CDR3 is TGTGCCAGCAGCCATACCTTGGGCAGGGTTGACTACAATGAGCAGTTCTTC.

A few counts support this clone. The rearrangement uses TRBV27 and TRBJ2-7; TRBD2 matches at 10 bases. CDR1 and CDR2 from the germline V gene are MNHEY and SMNVEV (reference sequence). Unmatched junction bases numbered 7, after V lost 6 bases and J lost 5 bases. The CDR3 consists of 14 residues. The CDR3: CASSRSSGGHEQYF. The CDR3 DNA reads as TGTGCCAGCAGCCGATCTAGCGGGGGCCACGAGCAGTACTTC.

The chain joins TRBV7-9 to TRBJ1-2; D is perhaps TRBD1 (6 bases). Per germline, CDR1 SEHNR and CDR2 FQNEAQ (reference sequence). The ends were cut back, 6 bases at V and 4 bases at J, with 21 bases in the middle. This CDR3 contains 16 residues. This CDR3 reads CASRHDDSTGFYGYTF. DNA for the CDR3: TGTGCCAGCAGACACGATGACTCCACAGGGTTCTATGGCTACACCTTC.

In its sample, this clone was seen a few times. This chain links TRBV7-7 with TRBJ2-2, with TRBD1 matching 7 bases. From germline, CDR1 is SSHAT and CDR2 FNYEAQ (reference sequence). Trimming took 6 bases from V and 6 from J; bases not matched to a gene: 4. The CDR3 has 13 residues. CDR3 DNA: TGTGCCAGCAGTTTCACAGGGGCCGGGGAGCTGTTTTTT. This gives the protein CASSFTGAGELFF.

V gene TRBV11-3 combines with J gene TRBJ2-4, with 8 bases aligning to TRBD2. CDR3 length: 18 amino acids. With V trimmed by 2 bases and J by 0 bases, 9 bases remained unmatched. Per the germline V gene, CDR1 is SGHNT and CDR2 is YENEEA. The CDR3 loop is CASSLRGERGLAKNIQYF. Written as DNA, the CDR3 is TGTGCCAGCAGCTTAAGAGGGGAGCGGGGGCTAGCCAAAAACATTCAGTACTTC.

The chain links TRBV6-6 to TRBJ2-1, with D possibly being TRBD1 (8 bases). CDR1 is MNHNY and CDR2 is SVGAGI in the germline V gene (reference sequence). The CDR3 length is 14 residues. Trimming took off 5 bases at V and 6 bases at J, with 14 bases between the two ends. The CDR3 DNA reads TGTGCCAGCAGTCCCAACAGGGGGGGCAATGAGCAGTTCTTC. This codes for CASSPNRGGNEQFF.

J is TRBJ1-6 and V is TRBV7-9; 7 positions agree with TRBD1. Germline CDR1 SEHNR, CDR2 FQNEAQ (reference sequence). V shed 4 bases and J 5 bases; nucleotides not matched to a gene: 2. The CDR3 sequence is 14 residues long. For the CDR3, the DNA is TGTGCCAGCAGCTCCGGGACAGATAATTCACCCCTCCACTTT. Encoded protein: CASSSGTDNSPLHF.

The chain is built from TRBV4-1 and TRBJ2-3; 13 bases line up with TRBD2. This CDR3 has 18 amino acids. Germline lookup yields CDR1 MGHRA and CDR2 YSYEKL. V trimming: 5 bases; J trimming: 0 bases; junction bases outside the gene matches: 8. The DNA of the CDR3 is TGCGCCAGCAGCTTCCGGACTAGCGGGGGAATCAGCACAGATACGCAGTATTTT. This gives the protein CASSFRTSGGISTDTQYF.

The genes are TRBV6-2 or TRBV6-3 and TRBJ1-1; TRBD1 aligns across 7 bases. The CDR3 is 14 residues long. Germline assignment: CDR1 MNHEY and CDR2 SVGEGT. The junction had 10 bases not matched to a gene; V was cut back by 6 bases and J by 6 bases. Here the CDR3 DNA reads TGTGCCAGCAGCCAACAGGGGATGAGGTCTGAAGCTTTCTTT. Translating it yields CASSQQGMRSEAFF.

The CDR3 loop is CASSRGLAGYNEQFF. The CDR3 DNA follows: TGTGCCAGCAGCCGTGGACTAGCCGGGTACAATGAGCAGTTCTTC. The chain is built from TRBV5-8 and TRBJ2-1, with 8 bases aligning to TRBD2. This CDR3 has 15 amino acids. From germline, CDR1 is SGHTS and CDR2 YDEGEE. V shed 4 bases, J shed 4 bases, and the junction held 7 bases outside the gene matches. The variable domain in full, with the rest retrieved from reference TRBV5-8 and TRBJ2-1, is EAGVTQSPTHLIKTRGQQATLRCSPISGHTSVYWYQQALGLGLQFLLWYDEGEERNRGNFPPRFSGRQFPNYSSELNVNALELEDSALYLCASSRGLAGYNEQFFGPGTRLTVL.

The chain combines TRBV5-1 with TRBJ2-5, with TRBD2 identical over 12 bases. The ends lost 4 bases at V and 5 bases at J; junction bases unmatched: 9. This CDR3 has 16 residues. CDR1 and CDR2 from the germline V gene are SGHRS and YFSETQ. CDR3 sequence (DNA): TGCGCCAGCAGCATTACCGGACTAGCGGGAAAGGAGACCCAGTACTTC. This encodes CASSITGLAGKETQYF.

V is TRBV7-2 and J is TRBJ1-3; the D is unclear. Germline loops: CDR1 SGHTA, CDR2 FQGNSA. The V gene lost 3 bases and the J gene lost 5 bases, with 5 bases spanning the gap. The CDR3 is 12 amino acids. CDR3 DNA sequence: TGTGCCAGCAGCTTGAGTCGAAACACCATATATTTT. It is translated as CASSLSRNTIYF.

This chain joins TRBV9 and TRBJ1-5, with no clear D. V lost 0 bases and J lost 4, with 5 bases in between. From germline, CDR1 is SGDLS and CDR2 YYNGEE. The CDR3 is made up of 13 amino acids. The CDR3 spells CASSVGENQPQHF. The CDR3 bases are TGTGCCAGCAGCGTAGGGGAGAATCAGCCCCAGCATTTT.

This clone was counted only a few times. The chain employs TRBV4-2 and TRBJ2-1, with TRBD2 matching over 10 bases. J gave up 7 bases and V 2 bases, and 5 bases lay outside the gene matches. Germline CDR1 and CDR2: LGHNA and YNFKEQ. This CDR3 is 15 amino acids long. CDR3 sequence (DNA): TGTGCCAGCAGCCAAAGCCTAGCGGGGGTTAATGAGCAGTTCTTC. Protein product: CASSQSLAGVNEQFF.

The genes are TRBV19 and TRBJ1-2, with D perhaps matching TRBD1 (5 bases). The CDR3 totals 14 residues. V dropped 1 base and J dropped 4 bases, with 10 bases sitting between them. Germline V CDR1 and CDR2: LNHDA, SQIVND (reference sequence). CDR3 residues: CASSIAGGTYGYTF. Here the CDR3 DNA reads TGTGCCAGTAGTATAGCGGGGGGAACCTATGGCTACACCTTC.

The chain joins TRBV3-1 (or the pseudogene TRBV3-2) to TRBJ1-2; D unclear. V was cut by 1 base and J by 2 bases, with 8 bases left in between. CDR3 size: 14 residues. Per the germline V gene, CDR1 is LGHDT and CDR2 is YNNKEL (reference sequence). CDR3 protein: CASSQVAENYGYTF. The CDR3 DNA reads as TGTGCCAGCAGCCAAGTGGCCGAAAACTATGGCTACACCTTC.

The genes are TRBV5-1 and TRBJ2-7; the D gene is possibly TRBD1 (5 bases). Per germline, CDR1 SGHRS and CDR2 YFSETQ. V was pared by 3 bases and J by 4 bases, with 11 bases between. The CDR3 has 13 amino acids. The CDR3 DNA sequence: TGCGCCAGCAGCTCCGGGCCAGGGTACGAGCAGTACTTC. This encodes CASSSGPGYEQYF.

The CDR3 sequence is CASSEVRGRPYEQYF. The CDR3 nucleotides read TGTGCCAGCAGTGAAGTCAGGGGCCGACCCTACGAGCAGTACTTC. V usage is TRBV6-1 and J usage is TRBJ2-7; D is perhaps TRBD1 (6 bases). The V gene lost 1 base and the J gene lost 2 bases, with 12 bases spanning the gap. The CDR3 totals 15 residues. Per germline, CDR1 MNHNS and CDR2 SASEGT.

This rearrangement joins TRBV6-1 to TRBJ2-3, with TRBD1 matching 10 bases. Germline-derived CDR1 and CDR2 are MNHNS and SASEGT. The CDR3 contains 15 residues. V shed 10 bases, J shed 0 bases, and the junction held 7 bases outside the gene matches. As DNA, the CDR3 is TGTGCCACCGCCCCGGGACAGGGGAGCACAGATACGCAGTATTTT. Amino acid sequence: CATAPGQGSTDTQYF.

The chain links TRBV3-1 (or the pseudogene TRBV3-2) to TRBJ1-1; D is possibly TRBD1 (6 bases). The CDR3 length is 13 residues. The ends were cut back, 4 bases at V and 14 bases at J, with 20 bases in the middle. Germline CDR1 LGHDT, CDR2 YNNKEL (reference sequence). Here the CDR3 reads CASSPVLQGRRFF. CDR3 coding DNA: TGTGCCAGCAGCCCGGTCCTACAGGGAAGAAGATTCTTT.

The chain recombines TRBV6-5 with TRBJ1-5, with TRBD1 matching 8 bases. The CDR3 extends over 15 amino acids. Germline assignment: CDR1 MNHEY and CDR2 SVGAGI. The trim removed 5 bases at V and 5 bases at J, leaving 8 bases unmatched. In nucleotides, the CDR3 is TGTGCCAGCAGTCCGGACAGGGCGAGCTATCAGCCCCAGCATTTT. Translation gives CASSPDRASYQPQHF.